This T cell receptor beta chain originates from a study of T-cell reconstitution after alpha-beta-depleted transplantation in children. Whole-study findings and limits: Reportedly, alpha-beta T cells present about two months post-transplant originated from several hundred expanded clones of graft origin. T cells produced anew were the main source of T-cell counts and diversity one year after transplant.

The germline CDR1 and CDR2 sequences are SGHTA and FQGTGA. V was shortened by 2 bases and J by 3 bases, with 11 bases between the two germline ends. This CDR3 is 15 amino acids long. Preparing the TCRbeta library involved the use of unique molecular identifiers. TCRdb re-called the PCR reads with MiXCR, one entry per CDR3 protein. There are 97,000 or so distinct CDR3 sequences in the sample; approximately 6% occur only once, and more than 5.5% lies in the top ten. There are a few counts of this clonotype. Its antigen remains unknown. The TCR sequence derives from a female patient between 2 and 10 years old who had a stem cell transplant for Fanconi anemia, so the T cells may come from the graft donor. The sample here was PBMCs, mostly from graft donor cells, taken 60 days after TCRalphabeta/CD19-depleted stem cell transplant. The chain combines TRBV7-3 with TRBJ2-1, with D perhaps matching TRBD1 (5 bases). The CDR3 protein is CASSLQQALYNEQFF. CDR3 coding DNA: TGTGCCAGCAGCTTACAACAGGCTCTCTACAATGAGCAGTTCTTC.